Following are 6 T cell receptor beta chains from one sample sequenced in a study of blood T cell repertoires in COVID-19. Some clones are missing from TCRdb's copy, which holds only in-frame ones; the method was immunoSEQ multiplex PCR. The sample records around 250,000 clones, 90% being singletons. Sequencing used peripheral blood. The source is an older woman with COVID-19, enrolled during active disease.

The DNA for the CDR3 is TGTGCCAGCAGCAAACAGGGGGTATTGGGAAACACCATATATTTT. It specifies CASSKQGVLGNTIYF. The chain is built from TRBV7-2 and TRBJ1-3; 8 bases are shared with TRBD1. Per the germline V gene, CDR1 is SGHTA and CDR2 is FQGNSA. This CDR3 contains 15 residues. The ends lost 5 bases at V and 4 bases at J; junction bases unmatched: 7. The full variable domain, in which reference TRBV7-2 and TRBJ1-3 provide the parts outside the CDR3, is GAGVSQSPSNKVTEKGKDVELRCDPISGHTALYWYRQSLGQGLEFLIYFQGNSAPDKSGLPSDRFSAERTGGSVSTLTIQRTQQEDSAVYLCASSKQGVLGNTIYFGEGSWLTVV.

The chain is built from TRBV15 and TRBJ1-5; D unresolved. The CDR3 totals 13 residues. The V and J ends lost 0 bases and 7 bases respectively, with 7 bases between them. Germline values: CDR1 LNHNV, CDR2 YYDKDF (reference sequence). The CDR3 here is CATSRDQQQPQHF. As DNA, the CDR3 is TGTGCCACCAGCAGAGATCAACAGCAGCCCCAGCATTTT.

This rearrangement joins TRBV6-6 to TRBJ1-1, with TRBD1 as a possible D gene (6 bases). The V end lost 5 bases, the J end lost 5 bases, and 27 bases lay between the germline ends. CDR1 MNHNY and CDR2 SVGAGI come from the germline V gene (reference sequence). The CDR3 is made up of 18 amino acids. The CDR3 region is CASSQRTSGVGIRTEAFF. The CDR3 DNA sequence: TGTGCCAGCAGTCAAAGGACGTCAGGGGTCGGGATCCGGACTGAAGCTTTCTTT.

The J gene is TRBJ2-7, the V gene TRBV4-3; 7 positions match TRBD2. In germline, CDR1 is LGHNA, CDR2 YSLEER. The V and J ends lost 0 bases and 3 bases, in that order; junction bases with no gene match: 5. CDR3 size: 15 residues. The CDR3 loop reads CASSQDRLANYEQYF. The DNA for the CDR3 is TGCGCCAGCAGCCAAGATAGACTAGCTAACTACGAGCAGTACTTC.

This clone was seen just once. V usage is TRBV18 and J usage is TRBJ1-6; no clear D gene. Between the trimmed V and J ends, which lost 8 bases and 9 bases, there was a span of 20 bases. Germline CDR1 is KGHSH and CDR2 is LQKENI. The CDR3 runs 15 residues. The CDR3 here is CASTSRAGSGSPLHF. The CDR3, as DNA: TGTGCCAGCACATCGCGGGCGGGGAGTGGTTCACCCCTCCACTTT.

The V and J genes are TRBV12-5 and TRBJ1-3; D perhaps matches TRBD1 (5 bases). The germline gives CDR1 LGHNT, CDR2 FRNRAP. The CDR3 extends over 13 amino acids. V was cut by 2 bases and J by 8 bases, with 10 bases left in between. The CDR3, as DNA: TGTGCTAGTGGTTTGACGGGGGGGTACACCATATATTTT. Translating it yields CASGLTGGYTIYF.